This T cell receptor beta chain originates from a study of cytomegalovirus exposure and HLA in healthy donors. On the study more broadly: The study's early data release held tens of millions of unique TCRs from HLA-typed donors. Regarding the study as a whole: Across donors, most TCRs were seen rarely, yet some public ones were widespread.

Researchers ran the PCR with 60 Vbeta and 13 Jbeta primers. In the original processing: Roughly 76 million unique TCR beta chains, some 9.9 million of them shared, were counted by a later analysis. Produced via immunoSEQ multiplex PCR; TCRdb's table is partial and in-frame only. That table gives V, J and clone size, and the DNA gave D and trimming. The data hold roughly 200,000 clones, with approximately 80% observed a single time. With 4 bases removed from V and 0 bases from J, the gap between germline ends came to 15 bases. Germline V gene data show CDR1 as GTSNPN and CDR2 as SVGIG (reference sequence). The CDR3 sequence is 15 residues long. Concerning this clone: The antigen is not known.

The chain employs TRBV30 and TRBJ2-5; a weak D match, TRBD2 (6 bases). Sequenced input: PBMCs. The clonotype comes from a man aged 40-49 years in good health and CMV-seropositive. This CDR3 reads CAWTPTEGYQETQYF. CDR3 sequence (DNA): TGTGCCTGGACTCCCACGGAGGGGTACCAAGAGACCCAGTACTTC.